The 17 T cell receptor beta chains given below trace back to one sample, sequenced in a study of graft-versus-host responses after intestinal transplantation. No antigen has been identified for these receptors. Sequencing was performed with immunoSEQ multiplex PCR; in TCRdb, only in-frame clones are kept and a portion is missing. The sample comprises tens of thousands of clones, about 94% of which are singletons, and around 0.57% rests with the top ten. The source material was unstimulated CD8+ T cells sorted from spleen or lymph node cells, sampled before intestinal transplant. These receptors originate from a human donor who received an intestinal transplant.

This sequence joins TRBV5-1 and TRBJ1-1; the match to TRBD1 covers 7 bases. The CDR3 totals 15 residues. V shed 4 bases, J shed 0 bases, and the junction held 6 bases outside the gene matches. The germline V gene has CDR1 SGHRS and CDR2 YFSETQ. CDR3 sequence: CASSGRQGLNTEAFF. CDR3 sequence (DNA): TGCGCCAGCAGCGGTAGACAGGGACTGAACACTGAAGCTTTCTTT.

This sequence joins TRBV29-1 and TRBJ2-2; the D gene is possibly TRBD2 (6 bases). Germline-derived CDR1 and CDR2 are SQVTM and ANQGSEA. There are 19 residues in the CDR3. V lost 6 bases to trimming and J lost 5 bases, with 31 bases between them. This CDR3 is CSVHLPSPGTGERTGELFF. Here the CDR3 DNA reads TGCAGCGTCCACCTCCCATCACCGGGAACGGGGGAGAGGACCGGGGAGCTGTTTTTT.

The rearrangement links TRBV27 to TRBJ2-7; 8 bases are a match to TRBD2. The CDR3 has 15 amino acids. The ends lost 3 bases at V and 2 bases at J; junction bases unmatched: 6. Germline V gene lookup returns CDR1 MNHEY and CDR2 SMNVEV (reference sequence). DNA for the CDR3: TGTGCCAGCAGTTTTGGGACTAGTCCCACCTACGAGCAGTACTTC. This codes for CASSFGTSPTYEQYF.

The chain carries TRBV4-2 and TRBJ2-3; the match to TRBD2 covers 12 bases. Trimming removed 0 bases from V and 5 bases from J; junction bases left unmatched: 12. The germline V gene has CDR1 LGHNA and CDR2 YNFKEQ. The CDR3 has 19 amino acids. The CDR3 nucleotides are TGTGCCAGCAGCCAAGATGAGGAGGCCCTAGCGGGAGGGTTAGATACGCAGTATTTT. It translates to CASSQDEEALAGGLDTQYF.

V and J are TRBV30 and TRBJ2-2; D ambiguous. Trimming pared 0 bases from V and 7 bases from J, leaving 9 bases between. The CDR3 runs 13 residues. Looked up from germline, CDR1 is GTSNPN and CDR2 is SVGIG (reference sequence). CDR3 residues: CAWSVLGVGELFF. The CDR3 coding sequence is TGTGCCTGGAGTGTACTCGGCGTCGGGGAGCTGTTTTTT.

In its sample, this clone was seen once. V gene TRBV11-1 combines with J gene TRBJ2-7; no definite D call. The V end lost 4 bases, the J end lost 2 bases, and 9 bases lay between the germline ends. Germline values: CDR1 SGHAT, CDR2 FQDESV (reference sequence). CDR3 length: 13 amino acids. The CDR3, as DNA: TGTGCCAGCAGCTGGGAATTCGCCTACGAGCAGTACTTC. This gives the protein CASSWEFAYEQYF.

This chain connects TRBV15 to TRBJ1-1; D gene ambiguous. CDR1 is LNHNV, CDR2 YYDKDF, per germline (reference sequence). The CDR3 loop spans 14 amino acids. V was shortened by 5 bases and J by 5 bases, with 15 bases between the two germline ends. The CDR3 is CATSLGEVGTEAFF. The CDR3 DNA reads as TGTGCCACCAGCTTGGGCGAGGTGGGGACTGAAGCTTTCTTT.

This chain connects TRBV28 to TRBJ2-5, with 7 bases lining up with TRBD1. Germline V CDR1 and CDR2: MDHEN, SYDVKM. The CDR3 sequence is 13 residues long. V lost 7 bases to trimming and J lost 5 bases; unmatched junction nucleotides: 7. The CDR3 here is CASTLYRGETQYF. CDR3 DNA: TGTGCCAGCACCCTCTACAGGGGTGAGACCCAGTACTTC.

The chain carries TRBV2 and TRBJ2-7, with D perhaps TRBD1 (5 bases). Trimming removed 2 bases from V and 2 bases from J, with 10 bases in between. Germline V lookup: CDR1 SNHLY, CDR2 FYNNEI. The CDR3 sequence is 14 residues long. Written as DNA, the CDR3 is TGTGCCAGCAGTGAAATGGACAACACCTACGAGCAGTACTTC. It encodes CASSEMDNTYEQYF.

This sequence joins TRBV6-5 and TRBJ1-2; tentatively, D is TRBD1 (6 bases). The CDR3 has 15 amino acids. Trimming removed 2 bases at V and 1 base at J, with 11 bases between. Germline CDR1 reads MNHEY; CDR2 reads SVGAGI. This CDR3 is CASSYRDTFNYGYTF. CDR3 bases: TGTGCCAGCAGTTACCGGGACACCTTTAACTATGGCTACACCTTC.

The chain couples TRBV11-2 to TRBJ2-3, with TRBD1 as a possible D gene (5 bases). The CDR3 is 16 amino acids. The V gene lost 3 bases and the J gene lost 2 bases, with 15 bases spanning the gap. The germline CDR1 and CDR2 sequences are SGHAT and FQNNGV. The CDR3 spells CASSLGLGRVTDTQYF. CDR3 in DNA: TGTGCCAGCAGCTTGGGCCTGGGCAGGGTCACAGATACGCAGTATTTT.

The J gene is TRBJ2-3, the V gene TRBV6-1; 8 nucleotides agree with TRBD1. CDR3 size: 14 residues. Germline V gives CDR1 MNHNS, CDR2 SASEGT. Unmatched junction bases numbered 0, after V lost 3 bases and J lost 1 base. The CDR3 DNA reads TGTGCCAGCAGTGAGGGACAGGGCACAGATACGCAGTATTTT. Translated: CASSEGQGTDTQYF.

The CDR3 DNA follows: TGTGCCAGCAGCTTAGCGGCGACAGGACTCGAGCAGTACTTC. Translating gives CASSLAATGLEQYF. The genes are TRBV7-6 and TRBJ2-7; a possible D gene is TRBD1 (6 bases). This CDR3 spans 14 amino acids. The V gene lost 0 bases and the J gene lost 6 bases, with 12 bases spanning the gap. From germline, CDR1 is SGHVS and CDR2 FNYEAQ.

This CDR3 is CASSLGGFRVHTEAFF. The DNA for the CDR3 is TGTGCCAGCAGTTTGGGGGGCTTTAGGGTACACACTGAAGCTTTCTTT. The chain combines TRBV27 with TRBJ1-1; TRBD1 is a possible D gene (6 bases). The germline V gene encodes CDR1 MNHEY and CDR2 SMNVEV (reference sequence). The CDR3 is 16 residues long. V lost 3 bases, J lost 3 bases, and 17 bases lay in between.

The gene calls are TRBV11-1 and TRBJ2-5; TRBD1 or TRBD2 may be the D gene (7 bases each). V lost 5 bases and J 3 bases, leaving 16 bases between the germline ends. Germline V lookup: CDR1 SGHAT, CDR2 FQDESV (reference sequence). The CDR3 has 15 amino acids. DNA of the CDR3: TGTGCCAGCAGCCACCGGGCAGGGGGGGAAGAGACCCAGTACTTC. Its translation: CASSHRAGGEETQYF.

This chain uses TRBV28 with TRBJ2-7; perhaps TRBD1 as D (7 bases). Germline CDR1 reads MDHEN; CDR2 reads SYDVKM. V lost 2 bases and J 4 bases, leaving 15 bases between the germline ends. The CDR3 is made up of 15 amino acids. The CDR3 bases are TGTGCCAGCAGTTTAGGGCCAGGGGGGAAGTACGAGCAGTACTTC. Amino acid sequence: CASSLGPGGKYEQYF.

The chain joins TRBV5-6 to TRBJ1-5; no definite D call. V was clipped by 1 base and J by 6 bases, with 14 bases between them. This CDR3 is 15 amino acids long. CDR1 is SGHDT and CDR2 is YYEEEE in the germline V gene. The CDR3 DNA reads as TGTGCCAGCAGCTTGACTGGGCAGGCGTTTCAGCCCCAGCATTTT. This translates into CASSLTGQAFQPQHF.